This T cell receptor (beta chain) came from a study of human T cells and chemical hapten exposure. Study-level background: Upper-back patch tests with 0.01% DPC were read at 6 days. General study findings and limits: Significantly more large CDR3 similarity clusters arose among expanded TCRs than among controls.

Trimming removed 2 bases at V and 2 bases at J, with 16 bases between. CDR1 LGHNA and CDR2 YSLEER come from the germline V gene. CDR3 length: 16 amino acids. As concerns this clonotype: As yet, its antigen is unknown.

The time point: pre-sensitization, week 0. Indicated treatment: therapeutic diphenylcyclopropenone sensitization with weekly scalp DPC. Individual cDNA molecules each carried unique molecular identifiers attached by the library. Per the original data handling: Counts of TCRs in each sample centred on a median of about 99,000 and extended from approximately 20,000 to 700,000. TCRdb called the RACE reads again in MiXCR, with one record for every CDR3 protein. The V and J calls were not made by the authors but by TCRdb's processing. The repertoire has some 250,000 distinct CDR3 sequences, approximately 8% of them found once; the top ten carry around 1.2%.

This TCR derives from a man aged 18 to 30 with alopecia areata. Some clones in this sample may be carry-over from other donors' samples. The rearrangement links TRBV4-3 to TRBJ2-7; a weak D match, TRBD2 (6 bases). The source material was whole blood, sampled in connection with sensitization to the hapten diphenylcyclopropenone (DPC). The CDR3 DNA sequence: TGCGCCAGCAGCCAACTAATCGGAGGGGATGCCTACGAGCAGTACTTC. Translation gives CASSQLIGGDAYEQYF.